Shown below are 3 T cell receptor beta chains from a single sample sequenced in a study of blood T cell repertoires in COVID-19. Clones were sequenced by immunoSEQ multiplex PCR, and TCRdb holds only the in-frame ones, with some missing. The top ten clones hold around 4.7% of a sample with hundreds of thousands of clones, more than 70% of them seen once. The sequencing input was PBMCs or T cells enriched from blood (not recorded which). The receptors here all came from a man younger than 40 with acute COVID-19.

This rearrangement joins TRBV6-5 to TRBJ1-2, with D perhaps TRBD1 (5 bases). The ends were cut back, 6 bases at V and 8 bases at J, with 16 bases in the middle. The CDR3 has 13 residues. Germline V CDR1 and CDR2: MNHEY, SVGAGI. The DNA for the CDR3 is TGTGCCAGCAGCTCGCGGGACCGGGTGGGCTACACCTTC. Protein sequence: CASSSRDRVGYTF.

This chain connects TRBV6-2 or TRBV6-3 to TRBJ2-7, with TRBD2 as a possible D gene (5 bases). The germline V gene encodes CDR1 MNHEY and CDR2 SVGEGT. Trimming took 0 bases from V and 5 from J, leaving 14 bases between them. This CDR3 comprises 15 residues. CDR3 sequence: CASSYSPSGNHEQYF. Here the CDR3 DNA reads TGTGCCAGCAGTTACTCCCCCTCGGGGAACCACGAGCAGTACTTC.

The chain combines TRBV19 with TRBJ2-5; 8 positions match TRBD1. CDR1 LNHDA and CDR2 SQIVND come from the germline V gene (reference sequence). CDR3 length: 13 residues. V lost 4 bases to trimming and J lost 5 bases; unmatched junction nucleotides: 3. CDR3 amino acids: CASSTTGGETQYF. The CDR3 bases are TGTGCCAGTAGTACTACAGGGGGGGAGACCCAGTACTTC.